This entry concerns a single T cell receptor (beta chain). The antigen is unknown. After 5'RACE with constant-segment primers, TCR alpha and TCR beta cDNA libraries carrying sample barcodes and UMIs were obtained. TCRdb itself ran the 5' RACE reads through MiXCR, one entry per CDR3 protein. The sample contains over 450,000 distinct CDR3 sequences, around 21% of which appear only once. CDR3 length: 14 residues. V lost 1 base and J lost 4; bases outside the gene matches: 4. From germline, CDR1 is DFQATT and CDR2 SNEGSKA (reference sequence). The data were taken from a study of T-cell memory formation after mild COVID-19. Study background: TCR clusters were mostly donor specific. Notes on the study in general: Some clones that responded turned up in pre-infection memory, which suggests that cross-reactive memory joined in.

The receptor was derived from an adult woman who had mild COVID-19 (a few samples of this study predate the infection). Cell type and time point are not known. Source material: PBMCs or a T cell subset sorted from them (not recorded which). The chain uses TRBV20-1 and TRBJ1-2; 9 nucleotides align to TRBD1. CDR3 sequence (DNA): TGCAGTGCTAGAGCTACAGGGGGCCCCTATGGCTACACCTTC. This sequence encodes CSARATGGPYGYTF.